The 5 T cell receptor beta chains below come from one sample, sequenced in a study of human T cells and chemical hapten exposure. TCRdb reprocessed the RACE reads with MiXCR, giving one entry per CDR3 protein. The sample yields 65,000 to 95,000 distinct CDR3 sequences, 8.6% seen once. The time point was: healthy volunteer bleed at 6 weeks. RNA extraction used unfractionated whole blood as the source of total RNA. Sequenced material: whole blood. These receptors were obtained from a female donor in good health. Some clones in this sample may be carry-over from other donors' samples.

This clonotype was counted a few times. The CDR3 DNA sequence: TGTGCCAGCTCACCAGGACAGGGTTTCTCTGGAAACACCATATATTTT. Its protein is CASSPGQGFSGNTIYF. The rearrangement links TRBV18 to TRBJ1-3, with 8 bases aligning to TRBD1. The CDR3 has 16 amino acids. The ends lost 2 bases at V and 0 bases at J; junction bases unmatched: 3. Germline V gives CDR1 KGHSH, CDR2 LQKENI.

This clonotype was seen a few times. The chain uses TRBV7-6 and TRBJ2-6; a weak D match, TRBD2 (5 bases). The CDR3 loop spans 16 amino acids. With 3 bases removed from V and 0 bases from J, the gap between germline ends came to 9 bases. In germline, CDR1 is SGHVS, CDR2 FNYEAQ. The CDR3 DNA follows: TGTGCCAGCAGCTTGAGGGCCTACTCTGGGGCCAACGTCCTGACTTTC. Its protein product is CASSLRAYSGANVLTF.

Ten or more counts support this clonotype. This chain uses TRBV20-1 with TRBJ1-5, with 7 positions matching TRBD1. With V trimmed by 2 bases and J by 2 bases, 6 bases remained unmatched. The CDR3 is 15 residues long. Germline assignment: CDR1 DFQATT and CDR2 SNEGSKA (reference sequence). CDR3: CSARNRGYGNQPQHF. The CDR3 DNA sequence: TGCAGTGCTAGAAACAGGGGTTATGGCAATCAGCCCCAGCATTTT.

In this sample, this clonotype turned up a few times. The V call is TRBV6-2 or TRBV6-3, the J call TRBJ2-7, with D unclear. The CDR3 extends over 12 amino acids. CDR1 and CDR2 (germline): MNHEY, SVGEGT. Trimming shortened V by 8 bases and J by 0 bases, and 8 bases separated the two germline ends. CDR3 loop: CASGPVSYEQYF. Here the CDR3 DNA reads TGTGCCAGCGGCCCAGTCTCCTACGAGCAGTACTTC.

This clonotype came up many times. The chain couples TRBV29-1 to TRBJ2-5; tentative D call: TRBD2 (6 bases). With 7 bases removed from V and 1 base from J, the gap between germline ends came to 10 bases. The CDR3 consists of 12 residues. In germline, CDR1 is SQVTM, CDR2 ANQGSEA. CDR3 nucleotides: TGCAGCGCAGGGACTTCCCAAGAGACCCAGTACTTC. Residues: CSAGTSQETQYF. Together with reference TRBV29-1 and TRBJ2-5, the CDR3 gives the full variable domain: SAVISQKPSRDICQRGTSLTIQCQVDSQVTMMFWYRQQPGQSLTLIATANQGSEATYESGFVIDKFPISRPNLTFSTLTVSNMSPEDSSIYLCSAGTSQETQYFGPGTRLLVL.